This T cell receptor (beta chain) is from a study of Ad26.COV2.S vaccination and SARS-CoV-2 variants. The treatment is: around 19 received Ad26.COV2.S at low or high dose, single or two shots; about 5 received placebo; per-sample allocation not given. At day 63 after the first vaccine or placebo injection, samples were drawn. V was trimmed by 0 bases and J by 2 bases, leaving 14 bases between them. Germline CDR1 and CDR2: KGHSH and LQKENI. The CDR3 runs to 16 residues. Clones were read by immunoSEQ multiplex PCR, and TCRdb kept only the in-frame ones, dropping some. The table records 380,000 or so clones, about 88% of them present only once. As for this clone: The antigen is not known.

General observations from the study: Vaccine recipients surpassed placebo recipients in spike-specific TCR breadth.

This chain uses TRBV18 with TRBJ2-7, with D unclear. The clonotype originates from a person between 18 and 59 years old who received the Ad26.COV2.S COVID-19 vaccine or a placebo. The sequencing here drew on peripheral blood, taken in a trial of Ad26.COV2.S vaccine versus placebo. Written as DNA, the CDR3 is TGTGCCAGCTCACCACCTATCGGGCTTCCACCCTACGAGCAGTACTTC. Its translation: CASSPPIGLPPYEQYF.